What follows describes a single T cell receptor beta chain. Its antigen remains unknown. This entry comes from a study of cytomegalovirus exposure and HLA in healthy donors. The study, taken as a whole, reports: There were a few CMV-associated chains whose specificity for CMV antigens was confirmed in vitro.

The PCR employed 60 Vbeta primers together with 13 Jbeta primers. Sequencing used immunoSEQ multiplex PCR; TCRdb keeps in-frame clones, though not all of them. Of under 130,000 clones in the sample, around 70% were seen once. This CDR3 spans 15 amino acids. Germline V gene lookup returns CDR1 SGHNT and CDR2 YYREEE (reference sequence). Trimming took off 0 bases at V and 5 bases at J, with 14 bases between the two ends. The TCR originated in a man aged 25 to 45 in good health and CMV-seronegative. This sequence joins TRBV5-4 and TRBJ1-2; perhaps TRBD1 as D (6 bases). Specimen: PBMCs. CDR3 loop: CASSLELVGGYGYTF. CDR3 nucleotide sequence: TGTGCCAGCAGCTTGGAATTGGTAGGGGGTTATGGCTACACCTTC.